This T cell receptor (beta chain) originates from a study of T-cell reconstitution after alpha-beta-depleted transplantation in children. To note about this clonotype: Its antigen is still unknown.

Study-wide results and caveats: At the one-year point after transplant, T-cell counts and TCRbeta diversity were found to come mostly from T cells that had been newly produced.

Germline V gives CDR1 SEHNR, CDR2 FQNEAQ (reference sequence). The V end lost 0 bases, the J end lost 8 bases, and 8 bases lay between the germline ends. The CDR3 consists of 13 residues. Unique molecular identifiers featured in how the TCRbeta library was prepared. TCRdb re-called the PCR reads through MiXCR, storing one row per CDR3 protein. This sample has 530,000 or so distinct CDR3 sequences, with 25% to 30% found just once. The sequenced sample was PBMCs, obtained before TCRalphabeta/CD19-depleted stem cell transplant. V and J are TRBV7-9 and TRBJ2-1, with a tentative D call TRBD1 (6 bases). The sequence came from a boy less than two years old with Wiskott-Aldrich syndrome, due to receive a stem cell transplant. The CDR3 nucleotides read TGTGCCAGCAGCTTAGCGGGGGCGTATGAGCAGTTCTTC. This codes for CASSLAGAYEQFF.